This TCR beta chain appears in the sequencing data of a study of a mutant IDH1 vaccine in newly diagnosed glioma. Looking at the study overall: Patients got their first vaccination 4-6 weeks after radiotherapy alone, or with temozolomide cycles.

Time point denoted: week 23, last vaccination. A 20-mer mutant IDH1 peptide at 300 ug was injected subcutaneously with topical imiquimod. Sequenced by immunoSEQ multiplex PCR; TCRdb stores in-frame clones only, minus some. The sample holds tens of thousands of clones, 78% seen once. Only one count was recorded for this clone. Its specificity is unknown. The germline V gene encodes CDR1 SGHRS and CDR2 YFSETQ. The CDR3 is made up of 19 amino acids. V was shortened by 4 bases and J by 6 bases, with 32 bases between the two germline ends. The sequence was obtained from a woman in her forties with glioma. Some clones in this sample may be carry-over from other donors' samples. The input for sequencing was PBMCs, taken from a glioma patient whose treatment included an IDH1 peptide vaccine. The chain couples TRBV5-1 to TRBJ2-7; D may be TRBD1 or TRBD2 (5 bases each). CDR3 nucleotides: TGCGCCAGCAGCGTCGAGCCCCGCGGGCGAGAATTTAAGGGGAGCGAGCAGTACTTC. Its protein product is CASSVEPRGREFKGSEQYF.